This passage covers 3 T cell receptor beta chains from one sample sequenced in a study of blood T cell repertoires in COVID-19 (dated by TCRdb to 2020 to 2021). Library preparation employed the immunoSEQ multiplex PCR assay. The table comes from immuneACCESS by way of TCRdb, which keeps in-frame sequences with V and J called. Part of the clones is missing from these tables; in studies checked, under half for an unresolved V gene and the rest for unknown reasons. The table for this sample lists about 400,000 clones; approximately 89% of them were counted only once. Of the sample, approximately 1.9% is held by the ten largest clones. Sequenced sample: PBMCs or T cells enriched from blood (not recorded which). Receptors originate from a man in his forties in a cohort exposed to, infected with or recovered from COVID-19 (not recorded which).

The chain links TRBV28 to TRBJ1-3, with 8 bases fitting TRBD1. Germline-derived CDR1 and CDR2 are MDHEN and SYDVKM. This CDR3 has 17 amino acids. V lost 5 bases and J lost 4; bases outside the gene matches: 13. The CDR3 nucleotides are TGTGCCAGCAGTACCGACAGGGGCGGACGGATGGGAAACACCATATATTTT. This translates into CASSTDRGGRMGNTIYF.

This chain joins TRBV9 and TRBJ2-2, with 9 bases aligning to TRBD2. CDR1 and CDR2 (germline): SGDLS, YYNGEE. V was pared by 4 bases and J by 5 bases, with 6 bases of the junction left unmatched. The length of the CDR3 is 15 residues. CDR3 bases: TGTGCCAGCAGCCCTAGGACTAGCGTAACCGGGGAGCTGTTTTTT. It is translated as CASSPRTSVTGELFF.

The gene calls are TRBV7-3 and TRBJ2-3; 8 bases line up with TRBD2. Per germline, CDR1 SGHTA and CDR2 FQGTGA. This CDR3 comprises 14 residues. V dropped 3 bases and J dropped 3; count of bases not matched to a gene: 2. This CDR3 is CASSFSGSTDTQYF. The CDR3 DNA sequence: TGTGCCAGCAGCTTCAGCGGGAGTACAGATACGCAGTATTTT. Complete variable domain (other parts from reference TRBV7-3 and TRBJ2-3): GAGVSQTPSNKVTEKGKYVELRCDPISGHTALYWYRQSLGQGPEFLIYFQGTGAADDSGLPNDRFFAVRPEGSVSTLKIQRTERGDSAVYLCASSFSGSTDTQYFGPGTRLTVL.